Listed below are T cell receptor beta chains from one sample, sequenced in a study of naive and memory T cell subsets. TCRdb reprocessed the UMI-ligation and nested PCR reads via MiXCR and lists one record per CDR3 protein. This sample has more than 100,000 distinct CDR3 sequences, with 36% found just once. The sample taken for sequencing was central memory CD4+ T cells from blood. The receptor set was obtained from a human donor in good health. CDR3s include the opening cysteine and the closing phenylalanine or tryptophan. D genes are given only for firm matches. Expanded clones are given a class, and other clones once, few, many or no size at all.

-	12	TRBV12-3/TRBV12-4	-	TRBJ2-3	TGTGCCAGCCAGGAGGCCTCAGATACGCAGTATTTT	CASQEASDTQYF
TRBD1	15	TRBV12-3/TRBV12-4	-	TRBJ2-7	TGTGCCAGCAGTCCAAGACAGGGGCCGGCCTACGAGCAGTACTTC	CASSPRQGPAYEQYF
-	16	TRBV7-9	-	TRBJ2-7	TGTGCCAGCAGTTCTCCGTCGGGAATCCCAGACTACGAGCAGTACTTC	CASSSPSGIPDYEQYF
-	12	TRBV6-6	many	TRBJ2-1	TGTGCCAGCAGTTACTCGTTCAATGAGCAGTTCTTC	CASSYSFNEQFF
TRBD2	15	TRBV29-1	many	TRBJ2-3	TGCAGCACAGCTAGCGGGATTGGGCAAGCAGATACGCAGTATTTT	CSTASGIGQADTQYF
-	14	TRBV28	-	TRBJ1-2	TGTGCCAGCAGTTTTTCCGGGGGCCGCTATGGCTACACCTTC	CASSFSGGRYGYTF
-	15	TRBV20-1	-	TRBJ1-2	TGCAGTGCTAGAGATGTAATCACGAGCCTAGGGGGCTACACCTTC	CSARDVITSLGGYTF
-	12	TRBV7-6	-	TRBJ2-7	TGTGCCAGCAGCTTGACAGACTACGAGCAGTACTTC	CASSLTDYEQYF
-	13	TRBV6-5	few	TRBJ1-1	TGTGCCAGCAGCGGGACCGTCGCCGGGTCAGCTTTCTTT	CASSGTVAGSAFF
TRBD2	15	TRBV29-1	few	TRBJ2-1	TGCAGCGTTGATCGAGCGGGAGGGCCGGGCAATGAGCAGTTCTTC	CSVDRAGGPGNEQFF
-	15	TRBV10-3	-	TRBJ2-7	TGTGCCATCAGTGAGTCGATAGGAGATCCCTACGAGCAGTACTTC	CAISESIGDPYEQYF
TRBD2	15	TRBV28	-	TRBJ2-5	TGTGCCAGCAGTTTAACTGGACTAGTAGGAGAGACCCAGTACTTC	CASSLTGLVGETQYF
-	14	TRBV11-2	-	TRBJ2-3	TGTGCCAGCAGCTTAGGGCCCCCTTCAGATACGCAGTATTTT	CASSLGPPSDTQYF
TRBD2	16	TRBV10-3	few	TRBJ2-1	TGTGCCATCAAACCAGATAGCGGGAGGGCCTACAATGAGCAGTTCTTC	CAIKPDSGRAYNEQFF
-	16	TRBV19	-	TRBJ2-1	TGTGCCAGTAGTAAGGGGATGGGGGCCTCCTACAATGAGCAGTTCTTC	CASSKGMGASYNEQFF
TRBD1	14	TRBV18	-	TRBJ1-5	TGTGCCAGCTCAATCACAGGGGGAAATCAGCCCCAGCATTTT	CASSITGGNQPQHF
-	21	TRBV5-5	few	TRBJ1-3	TGTGCCAGCAGCTTGCAGGGAAGGAGGCGTCACGAGCGTAACTCTGGAAACACCATATATTTT	CASSLQGRRRHERNSGNTIYF
TRBD1	16	TRBV7-9	few	TRBJ2-4	TGTGCCAGCAGCTTAGAGTTGACAGGGACCAAAAACATTCAGTACTTC	CASSLELTGTKNIQYF
TRBD1	14	TRBV29-1	-	TRBJ2-4	TGCAGCGTTGGGGACAGGGGATCCAAAAACATTCAGTACTTC	CSVGDRGSKNIQYF
-	16	TRBV28	few	TRBJ1-2	TGTGCCAGCAGCCGATCCCGGGGGCGACATAACTATGGCTACACCTTC	CASSRSRGRHNYGYTF
-	16	TRBV27	-	TRBJ1-5	TGTGCCAGCAGTCCGAAACAGGGACTAGGCAATCAGCCCCAGCATTTT	CASSPKQGLGNQPQHF
-	13	TRBV6-1	-	TRBJ1-1	TGTGCCAGCAGTGGCAGACACAACACTGAAGCTTTCTTT	CASSGRHNTEAFF
-	15	TRBV2	-	TRBJ1-4	TGTGCCAGCAGTCCGCAGGGGACAACTAATGAAAAACTGTTTTTT	CASSPQGTTNEKLFF
-	14	TRBV20-1	few	TRBJ2-6	TGCAGTGCTAGCGGCGGTCTAGGGGCCAACGTCCTGACTTTC	CSASGGLGANVLTF
-	13	TRBV15	few	TRBJ2-1	TGTGCCACCAGTCCAACAGGGCGGGATGAGCAGTTCTTC	CATSPTGRDEQFF
-	13	TRBV3-1	-	TRBJ1-2	TGTGCCAGCAGCCAAGTGTCTGCGTATGGCTACACCTTC	CASSQVSAYGYTF
-	13	TRBV20-1	-	TRBJ1-5	TGCAGTGCTCAGGGGTTAGGCAATCAGCCCCAGCATTTT	CSAQGLGNQPQHF
-	15	TRBV20-1	-	TRBJ2-1	TGCAGTGCTAGAGTCCTTAGCGTTTTCTACAATGAGCAGTTCTTC	CSARVLSVFYNEQFF
-	16	TRBV10-3	few	TRBJ2-4	TGTGCCATCAGTGAGTCCGGGGGCGGGACCAAAAACATTCAGTACTTC	CAISESGGGTKNIQYF
TRBD2	16	TRBV9	-	TRBJ2-6	TGTGCCAGCAGCGGGGGAGGGCACTCTGGGGCCAACGTCCTGACTTTC	CASSGGGHSGANVLTF
-	14	TRBV7-6	-	TRBJ1-5	TGTGCCAGCAGCTCCAATACAGGGAATCAGCCCCAGCATTTT	CASSSNTGNQPQHF
-	15	TRBV5-1	few	TRBJ2-7	TGCGCCAGCAGCTTGACCCCTATGAGCTCCTACGAGCAGTACTTC	CASSLTPMSSYEQYF
TRBD2	15	TRBV19	few	TRBJ2-1	TGTGCCAGTAGGCTAGCGGGAGGAGCGAGTAATGAGCAGTTCTTC	CASRLAGGASNEQFF
TRBD1	14	TRBV18	-	TRBJ1-1	TGTGCCAGCTCACGGTCAGGGGGGGGCACTGAAGCTTTCTTT	CASSRSGGGTEAFF
TRBD1	13	TRBV7-2	-	TRBJ1-1	TGTGCCAGCAGCTTAGGGAGACAGGGTCGGGCTTTCTTT	CASSLGRQGRAFF
TRBD2	15	TRBV27	few	TRBJ2-7	TGTGCCAGCAGTTTACGCGCGGGAGGGCCCAACGAGCAGTACTTC	CASSLRAGGPNEQYF
-	13	TRBV18	few	TRBJ2-7	TGTGCCAGCTCAGACGGGATCTCCTACGAGCAGTACTTC	CASSDGISYEQYF
TRBD1	17	TRBV5-1	-	TRBJ2-7	TGCGCCAGCAGCCCGGGCCGGGACAGCAAAAAGACCTACGAGCAGTACTTC	CASSPGRDSKKTYEQYF
-	14	TRBV29-1	few	TRBJ2-5	TGCAGCGTTGATGGCAGGACCGTCCAAGAGACCCAGTACTTC	CSVDGRTVQETQYF
-	14	TRBV20-1	-	TRBJ1-1	TGCAGTGCTTTACCGGGACCCTCGAACACTGAAGCTTTCTTT	CSALPGPSNTEAFF
TRBD2	14	TRBV10-3	-	TRBJ2-2	TGTGCCATCAGTGAGCCCCTTAGCGGGAGGGAGCTGTTTTTT	CAISEPLSGRELFF
-	15	TRBV6-6	-	TRBJ2-6	TGTGCCAGCACGCGCGCAAACTCTGGGGCCAACGTCCTGACTTTC	CASTRANSGANVLTF
TRBD1	16	TRBV7-9	few	TRBJ2-3	TGTGCCAGCACGTCTAATCCGACAGGGGTGACAGATACGCAGTATTTT	CASTSNPTGVTDTQYF
-	13	TRBV4-2	once	TRBJ1-2	TGTGCCAGCAAGGACCCCCGATGGAATGGCTACACCTTC	CASKDPRWNGYTF
TRBD1	13	TRBV20-1	few	TRBJ1-1	TGCAGTGCTAGACGACAGGGCTACACTGAAGCTTTCTTT	CSARRQGYTEAFF
TRBD1	15	TRBV24-1	few	TRBJ2-5	TGTGCCACCAGTGATTTCGGGACAGGCCAAGAGACCCAGTACTTC	CATSDFGTGQETQYF
TRBD1	14	TRBV2	-	TRBJ2-7	TGTGCCAGCAGTGCCACAGGGGGAAAGTACGAGCAGTACTTC	CASSATGGKYEQYF
TRBD2	15	TRBV29-1	-	TRBJ2-3	TGCAGCGGACTAGCGGGAGGCTCCCTGGGGGATACGCAGTATTTT	CSGLAGGSLGDTQYF
-	13	TRBV3-1	-	TRBJ2-7	TGTGCCAGCAGCAGAAAGGCTAACGGCGAGCAGTACTTC	CASSRKANGEQYF
-	13	TRBV6-2/TRBV6-3	few	TRBJ2-1	TGTGCCAGCAGTACCCCTTTCCCGGGGTGGCAGGTCTTC	CASSTPFPGWQVF
-	12	TRBV20-1	-	TRBJ1-5	TGCAGTGCATCAGGGTCCCGCCAGCCCCAGCATTTT	CSASGSRQPQHF
TRBD2	15	TRBV5-1	-	TRBJ2-3	TGCGCCAGCAGGAGAAGCGGGATGGGCGCAGATACGCAGTATTTT	CASRRSGMGADTQYF
-	20	TRBV4-3	few	TRBJ2-4	TGCGCCAGCAGCCAAGATAGTTCCTGGGTATCTGAACCAGCCAAAAACATTCAGTACTTC	CASSQDSSWVSEPAKNIQYF
-	15	TRBV20-1	few	TRBJ2-4	TGCAGTGCCCCTGGCCCAGGTGGTGCCAAAAACATTCAGTACTTC	CSAPGPGGAKNIQYF
-	13	TRBV18	few	TRBJ1-5	TGTGCCAGCTCACCGGCCATCGATCAGCCCCAGCATTTT	CASSPAIDQPQHF
TRBD2	13	TRBV7-2	few	TRBJ2-7	TGTGCCAGCAGCACTAGCGGGGGGGGGGAGCAGTACTTC	CASSTSGGGEQYF